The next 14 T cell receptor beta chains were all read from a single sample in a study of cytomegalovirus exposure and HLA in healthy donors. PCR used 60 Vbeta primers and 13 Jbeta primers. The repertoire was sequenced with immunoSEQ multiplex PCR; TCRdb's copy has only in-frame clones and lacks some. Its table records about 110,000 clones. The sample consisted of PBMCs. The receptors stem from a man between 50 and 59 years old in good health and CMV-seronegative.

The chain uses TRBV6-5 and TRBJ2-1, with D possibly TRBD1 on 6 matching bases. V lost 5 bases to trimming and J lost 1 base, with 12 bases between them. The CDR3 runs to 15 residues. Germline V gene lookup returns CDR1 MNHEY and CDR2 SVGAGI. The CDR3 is CASSPGVRSYNEQFF. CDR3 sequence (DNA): TGTGCCAGCAGTCCAGGGGTAAGGTCCTACAATGAGCAGTTCTTC.

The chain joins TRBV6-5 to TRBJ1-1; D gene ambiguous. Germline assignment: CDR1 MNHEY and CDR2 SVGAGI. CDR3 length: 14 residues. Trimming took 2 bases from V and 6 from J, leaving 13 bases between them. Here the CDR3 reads CASSYREEAAEAFF. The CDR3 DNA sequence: TGTGCCAGCAGTTACAGGGAGGAAGCGGCTGAAGCTTTCTTT.

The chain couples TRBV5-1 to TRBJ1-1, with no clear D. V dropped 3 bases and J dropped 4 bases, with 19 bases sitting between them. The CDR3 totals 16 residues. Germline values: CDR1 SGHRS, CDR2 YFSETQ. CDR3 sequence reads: CASSSPYGWEGTEAFF. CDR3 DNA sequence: TGCGCCAGCAGCTCGCCGTACGGGTGGGAGGGCACTGAAGCTTTCTTT.

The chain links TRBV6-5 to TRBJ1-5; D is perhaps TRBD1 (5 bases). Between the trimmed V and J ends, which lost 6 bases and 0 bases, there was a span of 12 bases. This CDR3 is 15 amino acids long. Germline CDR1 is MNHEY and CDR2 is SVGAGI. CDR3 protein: CASSPGGGSNQPQHF. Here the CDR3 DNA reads TGTGCCAGCAGCCCCGGGGGGGGTAGCAATCAGCCCCAGCATTTT.

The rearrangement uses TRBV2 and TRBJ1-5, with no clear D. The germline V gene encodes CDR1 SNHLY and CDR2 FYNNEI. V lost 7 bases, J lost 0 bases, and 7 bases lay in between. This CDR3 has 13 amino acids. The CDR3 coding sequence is TGTGCCAGCAAACAGAATAGCAATCAGCCCCAGCATTTT. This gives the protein CASKQNSNQPQHF.

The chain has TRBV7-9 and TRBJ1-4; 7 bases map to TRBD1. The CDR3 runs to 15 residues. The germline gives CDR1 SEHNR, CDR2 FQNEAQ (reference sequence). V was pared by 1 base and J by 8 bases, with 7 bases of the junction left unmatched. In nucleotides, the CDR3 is TGTGCCAGCAGCTTAGAAGGGGGCAGGTACGAAAAACTGTTTTTT. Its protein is CASSLEGGRYEKLFF.

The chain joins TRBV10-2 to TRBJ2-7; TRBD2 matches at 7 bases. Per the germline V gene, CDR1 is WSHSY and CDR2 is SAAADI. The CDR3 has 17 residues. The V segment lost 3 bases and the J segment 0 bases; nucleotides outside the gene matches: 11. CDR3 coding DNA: TGCGCCAGCAGTGACGTTGGGGGGGTAACCTCCTCCTACGAGCAGTACTTC. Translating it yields CASSDVGGVTSSYEQYF.

CDR3 nucleotide sequence: TGTGCCAGCAGCCCTTGGACTAGCGGGACGCAGTACTTC. Protein sequence: CASSPWTSGTQYF. The rearrangement links TRBV7-2 to TRBJ2-5; 12 bases align to TRBD2. After removal of 5 bases from V and 11 bases from J, the junction contained 6 bases not matched to a gene. The CDR3 extends over 13 amino acids. Germline values: CDR1 SGHTA, CDR2 FQGNSA.

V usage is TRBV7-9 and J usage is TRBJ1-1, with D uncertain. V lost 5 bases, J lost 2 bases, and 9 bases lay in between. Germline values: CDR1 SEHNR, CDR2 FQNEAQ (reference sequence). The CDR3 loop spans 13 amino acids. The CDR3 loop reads CASSPRGNTEAFF. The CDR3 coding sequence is TGTGCCAGCAGCCCGAGAGGCAACACTGAAGCTTTCTTT. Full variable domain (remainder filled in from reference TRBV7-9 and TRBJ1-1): DTGVSQNPRHKITKRGQNVTFRCDPISEHNRLYWYRQTLGQGPEFLTYFQNEAQLEKSRLLSDRFSAERPKGSFSTLEIQRTEQGDSAMYLCASSPRGNTEAFFGQGTRLTVV.

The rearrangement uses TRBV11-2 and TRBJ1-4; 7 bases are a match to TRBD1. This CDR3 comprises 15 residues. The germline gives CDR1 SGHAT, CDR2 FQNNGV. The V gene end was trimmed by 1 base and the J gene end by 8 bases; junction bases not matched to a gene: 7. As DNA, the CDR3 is TGTGCCAGCAGCTTAGGTTCGGGGACAGACGAAAAACTGTTTTTT. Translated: CASSLGSGTDEKLFF.

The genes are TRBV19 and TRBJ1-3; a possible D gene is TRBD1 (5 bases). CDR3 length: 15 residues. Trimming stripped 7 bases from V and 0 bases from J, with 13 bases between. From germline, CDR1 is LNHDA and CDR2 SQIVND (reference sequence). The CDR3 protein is CASTTTGPSGNTIYF. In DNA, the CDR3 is TGTGCCAGTACCACCACAGGACCCTCTGGAAACACCATATATTTT. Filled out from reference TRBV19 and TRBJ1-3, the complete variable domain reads DGGITQSPKYLFRKEGQNVTLSCEQNLNHDAMYWYRQDPGQGLRLIYYSQIVNDFQKGDIAEGYSVSREKKESFPLTVTSAQKNPTAFYLCASTTTGPSGNTIYFGEGSWLTVV.

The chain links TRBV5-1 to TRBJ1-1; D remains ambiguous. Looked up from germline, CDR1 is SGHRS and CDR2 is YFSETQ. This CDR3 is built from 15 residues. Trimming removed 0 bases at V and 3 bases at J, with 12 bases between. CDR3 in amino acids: CASSLGSREYTEAFF. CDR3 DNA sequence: TGCGCCAGCAGCTTGGGAAGTAGGGAGTACACTGAAGCTTTCTTT.

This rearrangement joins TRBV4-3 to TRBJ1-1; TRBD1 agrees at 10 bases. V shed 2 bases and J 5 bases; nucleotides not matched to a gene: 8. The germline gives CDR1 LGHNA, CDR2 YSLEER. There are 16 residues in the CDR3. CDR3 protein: CASSQLRTGGSTEAFF. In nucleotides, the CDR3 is TGCGCCAGCAGCCAACTACGGACAGGGGGGAGTACTGAAGCTTTCTTT.

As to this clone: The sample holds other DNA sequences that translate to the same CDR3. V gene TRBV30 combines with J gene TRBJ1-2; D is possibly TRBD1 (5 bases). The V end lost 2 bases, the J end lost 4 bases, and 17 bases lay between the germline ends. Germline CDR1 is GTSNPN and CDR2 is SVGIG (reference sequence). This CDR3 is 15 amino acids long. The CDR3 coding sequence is TGTGCCTGGAGTCCACCACAAGGAGGGGCCTATGGCTACACCTTC. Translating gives CAWSPPQGGAYGYTF.